This section outlines one T cell receptor beta chain sequence together with its context. The antigen is undetermined. The data were taken from a study of cytomegalovirus exposure and HLA in healthy donors. Study results and limitations: Most TCR beta V segments were productive about 87% or about 30% of the time in an earlier analysis.

With 60 Vbeta and 13 Jbeta primers, the PCR was carried out. Repertoires were generated with immunoSEQ multiplex PCR, while TCRdb's copy carries only in-frame clones and drops some. The table lists some 93,000 clones, about a tenth of them singletons, with just over 5% in the top ten. Sequenced input: PBMCs. This receptor was identified in a man aged 50 or older in good health and CMV-seropositive.

CDR3 bases: TGCAGTGCTAACAGAGAGGAGCAGTTCTTC. Protein product: CSANREEQFF. The chain combines TRBV20-1 with TRBJ2-1; D is ambiguous. V shed 4 bases and J shed 10 bases, with 8 bases lying between them. Germline V gene lookup returns CDR1 DFQATT and CDR2 SNEGSKA (reference sequence). The CDR3 covers 10 residues.